A selection of T cell receptor beta chains follows, all from one sample in a study of blood T cell repertoires in COVID-19. Using immunoSEQ multiplex PCR, the repertoire was profiled, and TCRdb retains in-frame clones only, with some absent. The data hold about 200,000 clones, with around nine tenths observed a single time. Sequencing was done on a sample of peripheral blood. The source is a man between 18 and 29 years old with active or convalescent COVID-19. Both conserved end residues are part of each CDR3. A D gene is named only where the DNA matches it firmly. A row's size may be missing; if present it is once, few, many or a size class.

V gene	clone size	D gene	J gene	CDR3 DNA	CDR3 protein
TRBV28	-	-	TRBJ2-3	TGTGCCAGCAGTTTCCTGAGGGCAGATACGCAGTATTTT	CASSFLRADTQYF
TRBV6-4	-	TRBD1	TRBJ2-3	TGTGCCACCGGAACGGGACAGGGAAGCACAGATACGCAGTATTTT	CATGTGQGSTDTQYF
TRBV4-3	-	TRBD2	TRBJ2-1	TGCGCCAGCAGCCAAGATACTAGCGCCTACAATGAGCAGTTCTTC	CASSQDTSAYNEQFF
TRBV19	-	TRBD2	TRBJ2-7	TGTGCCAGTAGTATAATGGCTAGCGGGTCCTACGAGCAGTACTTC	CASSIMASGSYEQYF
TRBV7-9	-	TRBD2	TRBJ2-5	TGTGCCAGCAGCTGGGGACTAGCCTCCGAGACCCAGTACTTC	CASSWGLASETQYF
TRBV3-1/TRBV3-2	once	TRBD1	TRBJ1-2	TGTGCCATAGTCGACCGGGACAGGAGATACTATGGCTACACCTTC	CAIVDRDRRYYGYTF
TRBV28	-	-	TRBJ1-4	TGTGCCAGCAAACCCCATGGGGGCACTAATGAAAAACTGTTTTTT	CASKPHGGTNEKLFF
TRBV5-6	-	TRBD1	TRBJ1-3	TGTGCCAGCAGCTCCGACAGGGGATTCTCTGGAAACACCATATATTTT	CASSSDRGFSGNTIYF
TRBV4-2	-	TRBD1	TRBJ1-1	TGTGCCAGCAGCCAAGAACAGGGGCGACATCTGAACACTGAAGCTTTCTTT	CASSQEQGRHLNTEAFF
TRBV9	-	-	TRBJ1-6	TGTGCCAGCAGCGCAAATAATTCACCCCTCCACTTT	CASSANNSPLHF
TRBV11-3	-	-	TRBJ1-1	TGTGCCAGCAGCTTAGAGGGGGGGGTACACATGGAAGCTTTCTTT	CASSLEGGVHMEAFF
TRBV5-1	-	-	TRBJ2-1	TGCGCCAGCAGCTCTCGGGACTCAGCCGAGCAGTTCTTC	CASSSRDSAEQFF